This passage covers 14 T cell receptor beta chains from one sample sequenced in a study of Ad26.COV2.S vaccination and SARS-CoV-2 variants. Treatment of the sample: about 20 received Ad26.COV2.S at low or high dose, single or two shots; about 5 received placebo; per-sample allocation not given. Samples came from day 63 after the first vaccine or placebo injection. Assay used: immunoSEQ multiplex PCR; TCRdb lists only in-frame clones, some missing. The sample lists about 680,000 clones, roughly 90% occurring once. The material was peripheral blood, obtained in a trial of Ad26.COV2.S vaccine versus placebo. These receptors all stem from a person between 18 and 65 years old who received the Ad26.COV2.S COVID-19 vaccine or a placebo.

The V and J genes are TRBV18 and TRBJ2-7; 8 positions match TRBD1. Trimming at V came to 8 bases and at J to 1 base, leaving 10 bases not matched to a gene. The germline V gene has CDR1 KGHSH and CDR2 LQKENI. The length of the CDR3 is 15 residues. CDR3 DNA: TGTGCCAGCATCGAGCAAGGGACAGGTTCCTACGAGCAGTACTTC. Residues: CASIEQGTGSYEQYF.

This chain links TRBV10-1 with TRBJ2-3, with 9 bases aligning to TRBD2. With V trimmed by 1 base and J by 5 bases, 7 bases remained unmatched. Germline V gene data show CDR1 as WNHNN and CDR2 as SYGVQD (reference sequence). The CDR3 covers 16 residues. DNA for the CDR3: TGCGCCAGCAGTGAGTGGGGGCTAGCGGGAATAGATACGCAGTATTTT. It yields the protein CASSEWGLAGIDTQYF.

CDR3 nucleotide sequence: TGTGCCAGCAGCCGCACGTCCTATGGCTACACCTTC. The encoded protein is CASSRTSYGYTF. V and J are TRBV7-2 and TRBJ1-2; D call uncertain. The CDR3 is 12 amino acids. V lost 5 bases and J 4 bases, leaving 8 bases between the germline ends. CDR1 is SGHTA, CDR2 FQGNSA, per germline.

Only one count was recorded for this clone. The chain uses TRBV19 and TRBJ2-1; perhaps TRBD2 as D (7 bases). Germline V gene data show CDR1 as LNHDA and CDR2 as SQIVND (reference sequence). Trimming stripped 10 bases from V and 7 bases from J, with 17 bases between. The CDR3 runs 13 residues. CDR3 DNA: TGTGCCACCCAGGGGAGGGGGGCAAATGAGCAGTTCTTC. This translates into CATQGRGANEQFF.

The genes are TRBV9 and TRBJ2-5, with 13 nucleotides matching TRBD2. Germline values: CDR1 SGDLS, CDR2 YYNGEE. The junction had 3 bases not matched to a gene; V was cut back by 4 bases and J by 3 bases. This CDR3 comprises 15 residues. The CDR3 coding sequence is TGTGCCAGCAGCTGGACTAGCGGGAGCAAAGAGACCCAGTACTTC. Its translation: CASSWTSGSKETQYF.

The chain joins TRBV20-1 to TRBJ2-7, with 8 bases matching TRBD2. This CDR3 region has 14 residues. The germline gives CDR1 DFQATT, CDR2 SNEGSKA (reference sequence). The V and J ends lost 3 bases and 3 bases, in that order; junction bases with no gene match: 7. The CDR3 nucleotides are TGCAGTGCTAGTGGGAGGACTAGCCGCTACGAGCAGTACTTC. Its protein is CSASGRTSRYEQYF.

The rearrangement links TRBV5-3 to TRBJ1-5, with D possibly matching TRBD1 (6 bases). TRBV5-3 falls under the ORF class, with uncertain function. The V gene lost 4 bases and the J gene lost 9 bases, with 14 bases spanning the gap. CDR3 size: 13 residues. CDR3 protein: CARSVLQGGPQHF. In DNA, the CDR3 is TGTGCCAGAAGCGTGTTACAGGGCGGGCCCCAGCATTTT.

In regard to this clone: This sample also contains other DNA sequences that code for the same CDR3. The chain couples TRBV5-1 to TRBJ2-3; D gene uncertain. V was cut by 2 bases and J by 5 bases, with 6 bases left in between. The CDR3 extends over 12 amino acids. Germline CDR1 SGHRS, CDR2 YFSETQ. The CDR3: CASSLAQDTQYF. CDR3 coding DNA: TGCGCCAGCAGCTTAGCACAAGATACGCAGTATTTT.

The CDR3 loop reads CACGLAGAAYNEQFF. In DNA, the CDR3 is TGTGCCTGTGGACTAGCGGGAGCGGCGTACAATGAGCAGTTCTTC. The chain couples TRBV30 to TRBJ2-1; 13 bases agree with TRBD2. Germline CDR1 and CDR2: GTSNPN and SVGIG (reference sequence). J lost 4 bases, V lost 6 bases, and 6 bases had no gene match. CDR3 length: 15 residues.

The chain couples TRBV18 to TRBJ2-7; 11 positions match TRBD2. Germline V gene data show CDR1 as KGHSH and CDR2 as LQKENI. CDR3 length equals 15 residues. Trimming took 4 bases from V and 0 from J; bases not matched to a gene: 2. In nucleotides, the CDR3 is TGTGCCAGCTCACGGACTAGCGGGTTCTCCTACGAGCAGTACTTC. This encodes CASSRTSGFSYEQYF. Full variable domain (rest looked up from reference TRBV18 and TRBJ2-7): NAGVMQNPRHLVRRRGQEARLRCSPMKGHSHVYWYRQLPEEGLKFMVYLQKENIIDESGMPKERFSAEFPKEGPSILRIQQVVRGDSAAYFCASSRTSGFSYEQYFGPGTRLTVT.

The V and J genes are TRBV6-5 and TRBJ2-7; 10 bases map to TRBD2. Germline V gene lookup returns CDR1 MNHEY and CDR2 SVGAGI. This CDR3 region has 15 residues. The V segment lost 2 bases and the J segment 4 bases; nucleotides outside the gene matches: 5. The CDR3, as DNA: TGTGCCAGCAGTTACGTGGGACTAGCGCCGTACGAGCAGTACTTC. Its translation is CASSYVGLAPYEQYF.

This sequence joins TRBV25-1 and TRBJ1-5; D is ambiguous. V lost 4 bases and J 1 base, leaving 5 bases between the germline ends. Germline assignment: CDR1 MGHDK and CDR2 SYGVNS. The CDR3 consists of 13 residues. In DNA form, the CDR3 reads TGTGCCAGCAGTGCTGGGAGCAATCAGCCCCAGCATTTT. Its protein product is CASSAGSNQPQHF.

V gene TRBV18 combines with J gene TRBJ1-1; D call uncertain. The CDR3 runs 13 residues. The V gene lost 3 bases and the J gene lost 8 bases, with 13 bases spanning the gap. The germline V gene has CDR1 KGHSH and CDR2 LQKENI. CDR3 in amino acids: CASSPAGYDEAFF. DNA for the CDR3: TGTGCCAGCTCACCGGCCGGATACGACGAAGCTTTCTTT.

The genes are TRBV12-3 or TRBV12-4 and TRBJ2-7; TRBD2 agrees at 7 bases. The CDR3 contains 12 residues. Germline trimming cut 3 bases from V and 7 bases from J; bases unmatched to any gene: 3. The DNA of the CDR3 is TGTGCCAGCAGTTTGGGGGGGGTTGAGCAGTACTTC. Its translation is CASSLGGVEQYF.